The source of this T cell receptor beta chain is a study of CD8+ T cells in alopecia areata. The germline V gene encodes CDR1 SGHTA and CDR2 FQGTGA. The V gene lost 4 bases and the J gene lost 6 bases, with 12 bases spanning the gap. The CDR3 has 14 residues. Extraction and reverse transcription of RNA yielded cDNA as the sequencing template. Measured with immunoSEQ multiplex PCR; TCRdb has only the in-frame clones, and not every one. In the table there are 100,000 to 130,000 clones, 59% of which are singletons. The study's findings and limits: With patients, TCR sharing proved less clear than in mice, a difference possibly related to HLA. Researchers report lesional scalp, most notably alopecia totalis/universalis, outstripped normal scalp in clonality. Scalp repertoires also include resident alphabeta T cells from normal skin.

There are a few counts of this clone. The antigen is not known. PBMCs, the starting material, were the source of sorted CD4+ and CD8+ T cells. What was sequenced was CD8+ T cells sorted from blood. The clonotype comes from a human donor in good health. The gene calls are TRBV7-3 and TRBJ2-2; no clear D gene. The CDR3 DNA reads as TGTGCCAGCAGCTCCATGCGAGGCTCCGGGGAGCTGTTTTTT. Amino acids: CASSSMRGSGELFF.